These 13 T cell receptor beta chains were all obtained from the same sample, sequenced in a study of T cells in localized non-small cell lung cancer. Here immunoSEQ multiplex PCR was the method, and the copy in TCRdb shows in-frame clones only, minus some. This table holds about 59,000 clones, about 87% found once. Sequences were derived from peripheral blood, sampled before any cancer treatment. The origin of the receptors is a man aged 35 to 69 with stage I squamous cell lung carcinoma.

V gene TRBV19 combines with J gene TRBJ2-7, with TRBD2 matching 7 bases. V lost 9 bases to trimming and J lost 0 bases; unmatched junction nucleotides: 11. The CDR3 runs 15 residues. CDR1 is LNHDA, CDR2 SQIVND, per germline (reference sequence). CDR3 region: CASRLGGTNSYEQYF. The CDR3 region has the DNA TGTGCCAGCCGACTGGGGGGGACTAACTCCTACGAGCAGTACTTC.

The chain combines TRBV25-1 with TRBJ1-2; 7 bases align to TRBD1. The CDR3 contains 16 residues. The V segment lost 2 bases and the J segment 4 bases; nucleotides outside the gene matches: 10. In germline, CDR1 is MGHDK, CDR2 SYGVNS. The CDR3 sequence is CASSEGRGRPSYGYTF. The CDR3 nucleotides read TGTGCCAGCAGTGAAGGAAGGGGGCGCCCTAGCTATGGCTACACCTTC.

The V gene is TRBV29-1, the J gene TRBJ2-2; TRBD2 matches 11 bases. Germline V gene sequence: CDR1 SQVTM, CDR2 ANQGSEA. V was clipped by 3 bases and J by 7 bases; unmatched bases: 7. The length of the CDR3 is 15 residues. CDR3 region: CSVEETSGSGGELFF. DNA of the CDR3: TGCAGCGTTGAGGAAACTAGCGGGAGCGGCGGGGAGCTGTTTTTT.

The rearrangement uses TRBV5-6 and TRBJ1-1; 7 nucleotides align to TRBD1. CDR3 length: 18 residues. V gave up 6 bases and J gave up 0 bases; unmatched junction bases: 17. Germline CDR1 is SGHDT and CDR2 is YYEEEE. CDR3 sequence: CASILRGRLAVVNTEAFF. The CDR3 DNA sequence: TGTGCCAGCATTCTTAGGGGGCGTCTAGCCGTGGTGAACACTGAAGCTTTCTTT.

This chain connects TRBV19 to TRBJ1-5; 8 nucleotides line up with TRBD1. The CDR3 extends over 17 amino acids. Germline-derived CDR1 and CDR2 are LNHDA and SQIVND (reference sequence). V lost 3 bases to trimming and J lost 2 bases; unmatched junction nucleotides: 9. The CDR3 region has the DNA TGTGCCAGTAGTATGCAGGGGGCGACGCTTGGCAATCAGCCCCAGCATTTT. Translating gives CASSMQGATLGNQPQHF.

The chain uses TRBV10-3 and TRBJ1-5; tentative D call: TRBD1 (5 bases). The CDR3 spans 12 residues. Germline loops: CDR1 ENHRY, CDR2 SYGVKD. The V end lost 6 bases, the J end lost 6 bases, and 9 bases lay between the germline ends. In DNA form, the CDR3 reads TGTGCCATCAGGTCGGGGGGTCAGCCCCAGCATTTT. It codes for CAIRSGGQPQHF.

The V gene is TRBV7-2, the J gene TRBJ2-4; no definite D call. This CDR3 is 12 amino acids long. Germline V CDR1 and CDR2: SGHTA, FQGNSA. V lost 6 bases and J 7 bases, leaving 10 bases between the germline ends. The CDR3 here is CASRSPGNIQYF. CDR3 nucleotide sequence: TGTGCCAGCAGGTCCCCCGGTAACATTCAGTACTTC.

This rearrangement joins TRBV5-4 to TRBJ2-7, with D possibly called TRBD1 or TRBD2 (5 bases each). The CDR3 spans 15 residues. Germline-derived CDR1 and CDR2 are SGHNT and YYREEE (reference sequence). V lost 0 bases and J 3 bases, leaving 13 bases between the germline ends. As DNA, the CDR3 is TGTGCCAGCAGCTTGGCAGGGACCTACGACTACGAGCAGTACTTC. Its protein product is CASSLAGTYDYEQYF.

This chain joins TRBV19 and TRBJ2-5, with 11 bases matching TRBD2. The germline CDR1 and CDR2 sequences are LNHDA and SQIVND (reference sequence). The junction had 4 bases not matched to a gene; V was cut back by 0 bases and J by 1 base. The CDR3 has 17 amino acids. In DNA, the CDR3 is TGTGCCAGTAGTATAGAAAGGACTAGCGGGCTCCAAGAGACCCAGTACTTC. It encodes CASSIERTSGLQETQYF.

CDR3 nucleotide sequence: TGTGCCAGCAGCGCACCTCCTACAGGGAACTATGGCTACACCTTC. Translation: CASSAPPTGNYGYTF. This chain connects TRBV7-2 to TRBJ1-2; a possible D gene is TRBD1 (6 bases). The CDR3 consists of 15 residues. V lost 5 bases to trimming and J lost 2 bases, with 15 bases between them. The germline V gene has CDR1 SGHTA and CDR2 FQGNSA.

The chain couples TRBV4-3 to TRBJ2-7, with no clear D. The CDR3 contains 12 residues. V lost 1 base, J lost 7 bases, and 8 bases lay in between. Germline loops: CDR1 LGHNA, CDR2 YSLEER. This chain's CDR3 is CASSQGDAEQYF. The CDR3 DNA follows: TGCGCCAGCAGCCAAGGAGACGCGGAGCAGTACTTC.

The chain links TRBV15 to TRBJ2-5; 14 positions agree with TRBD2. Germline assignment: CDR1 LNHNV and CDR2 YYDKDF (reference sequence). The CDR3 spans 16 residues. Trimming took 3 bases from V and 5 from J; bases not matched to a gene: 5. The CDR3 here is CATSRGLAGVSETQYF. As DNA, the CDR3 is TGTGCCACCAGCAGGGGACTAGCGGGAGTTTCGGAGACCCAGTACTTC.

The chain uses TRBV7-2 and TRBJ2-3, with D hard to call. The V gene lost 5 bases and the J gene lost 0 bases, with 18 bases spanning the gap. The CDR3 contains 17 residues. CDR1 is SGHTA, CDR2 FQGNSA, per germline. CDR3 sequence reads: CASSTLLESPSTDTQYF. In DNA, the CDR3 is TGTGCCAGCAGCACACTCTTGGAGTCGCCTAGCACAGATACGCAGTATTTT.